The sequence of this TCR beta chain was determined in a study of identifying expanded T cells in peripheral blood (dated by TCRdb to about 2019). Background on the whole study: Technical replicates were generated by sequencing separate aliquots of the same genomic DNA pool, and four replicates were compared pairwise.

What the research found in general, with its limitations: The authors expected that biological variance in healthy repertoires might rise further over much longer intervals, such as months to years. Across all healthy donors, variance in clone template counts between approximately 2-week samples was found to increase significantly with total template count. Across all healthy-donor time intervals, the beta-binomial model significantly cut both the number of clones called differentially abundant and the false-positive rate. Approximately 1.2 differentially abundant clones were flagged by the binomial model between technical replicates, whereas about 15 and 18 were flagged over roughly two weeks and four weeks, respectively.

TCRbeta CDR3 regions were profiled by bias-controlled multiplex PCR amplification of genomic DNA with the immunoSEQ Assay. On the authors' methods: To quantify the absolute abundance of each unique TCRbeta CDR3 region, the sequences were collapsed and filtered. Differential abundance was tested with a binomial (Fisher-equivalent) model and with a beta-binomial model adding time-dependent variance fitted from healthy donors. Clones with fewer than 5 combined templates were excluded, and clones with Benjamini-Hochberg FDR below 0.01 were called differentially abundant. Using the form v = (b*log(k)+a)^2, the beta-binomial variance was modeled as a function of the total template count across the two samples. The clones in this table, taken by TCRdb from immuneACCESS, are in-frame only. Not every clone is retained; where verified, under half of the shortfall comes from an unresolved V gene, and the cause of the rest is unknown. The DNA was the basis for D and trimming; V, J and clone size are from that table. The sample contains over 85,000 clones, more than 75% of them found a single time. Approximately 4.5% of the sample belongs to the ten largest clones.

During the collection period, no infections or other immune events were recorded for the healthy donors. Healthy-donor blood repertoires served as a training cohort to calibrate time-dependent variance in a beta-binomial model of T-cell clone differential abundance. There were roughly 10 healthy donors in the training cohort, of whom 3 were female and 7 were male. The donors were between roughly 29 and 70 years old, with an average age of roughly 41 years. Whole blood, obtained from a commercial supplier, was collected from each healthy donor at three time points spaced roughly 2 weeks apart. For immunosequencing, genomic DNA was extracted from unsorted whole blood. With regard to this clone: Its antigen target is currently unknown. No base quality values were provided; no much bigger clone lies one nucleotide off.

Material: blood. The source of this sequence is a person aged 18 to 75 in good health.

The DNA is TGTGCCAGCAGTCACCCCACCTTACAGGGAGATTTAAGCTACACCTTC. Its amino acids are CASSHPTLQGDLSYTF. The sequence joins TRBV6-6 to TRBJ1-2; the D gene is perhaps TRBD1, from 6 matching bases. CDR1 and CDR2 were assigned from the germline V gene (reference sequence) as MNHNY and SVGAGI. V loses 5 bases of germline sequence and J loses 9 bases, and the interval between the two ends is 25 bases. The CDR3 sequence holds 16 residues, the cysteine and phenylalanine included. Kept here is only the CDR3 DNA, which spans 48 bases and is read in frame from base 1.